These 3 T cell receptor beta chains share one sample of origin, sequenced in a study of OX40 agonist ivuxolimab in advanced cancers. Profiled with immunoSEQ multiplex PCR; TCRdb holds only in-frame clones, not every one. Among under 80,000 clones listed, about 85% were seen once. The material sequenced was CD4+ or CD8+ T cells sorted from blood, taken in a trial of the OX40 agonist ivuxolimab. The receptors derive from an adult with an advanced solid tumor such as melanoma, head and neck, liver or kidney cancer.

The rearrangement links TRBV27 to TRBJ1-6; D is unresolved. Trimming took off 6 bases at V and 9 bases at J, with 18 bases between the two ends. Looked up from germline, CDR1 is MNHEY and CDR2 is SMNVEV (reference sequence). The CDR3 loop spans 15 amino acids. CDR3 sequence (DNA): TGTGCCAGCAGCCCCATGGCGGCCGGCGGTTCACCCCTCCACTTT. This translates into CASSPMAAGGSPLHF.

DNA of the CDR3: TGTGCCTGGAGTGAGGAGGCCCAGTACTTC. It specifies CAWSEEAQYF. The V gene is TRBV30, the J gene TRBJ2-5; D is perhaps TRBD2 (5 bases). CDR1 and CDR2 (germline): GTSNPN, SVGIG (reference sequence). Trimming left V 1 base short and J 9 bases short, with 6 bases between. CDR3 length equals 10 residues.

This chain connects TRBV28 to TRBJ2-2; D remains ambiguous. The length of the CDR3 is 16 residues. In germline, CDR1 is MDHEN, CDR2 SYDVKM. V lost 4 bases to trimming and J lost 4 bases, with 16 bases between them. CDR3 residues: CASSSPAERFTGELFF. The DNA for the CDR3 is TGTGCCAGCAGTTCCCCGGCGGAGCGTTTCACCGGGGAGCTGTTTTTT.